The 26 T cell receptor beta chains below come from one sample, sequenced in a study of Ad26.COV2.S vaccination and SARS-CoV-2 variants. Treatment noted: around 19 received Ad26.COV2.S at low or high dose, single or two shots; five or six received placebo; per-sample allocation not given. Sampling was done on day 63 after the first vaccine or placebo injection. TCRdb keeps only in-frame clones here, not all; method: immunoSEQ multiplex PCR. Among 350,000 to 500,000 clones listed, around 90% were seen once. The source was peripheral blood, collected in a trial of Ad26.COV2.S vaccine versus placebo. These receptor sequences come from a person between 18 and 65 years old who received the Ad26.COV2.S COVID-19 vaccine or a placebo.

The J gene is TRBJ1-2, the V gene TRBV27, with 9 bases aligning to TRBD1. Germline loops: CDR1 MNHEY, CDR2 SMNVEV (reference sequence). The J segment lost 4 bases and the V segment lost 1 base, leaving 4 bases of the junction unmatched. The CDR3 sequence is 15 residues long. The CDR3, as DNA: TGTGCCAGCAGTTTATGGGGACAGGGAGGCTATGGCTACACCTTC. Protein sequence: CASSLWGQGGYGYTF.

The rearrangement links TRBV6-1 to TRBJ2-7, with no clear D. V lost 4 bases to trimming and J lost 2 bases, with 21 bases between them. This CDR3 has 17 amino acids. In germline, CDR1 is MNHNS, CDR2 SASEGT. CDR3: CASSATLGSYPAYEQYF. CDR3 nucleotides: TGTGCCAGCAGTGCAACCCTTGGGTCCTACCCGGCCTACGAGCAGTACTTC.

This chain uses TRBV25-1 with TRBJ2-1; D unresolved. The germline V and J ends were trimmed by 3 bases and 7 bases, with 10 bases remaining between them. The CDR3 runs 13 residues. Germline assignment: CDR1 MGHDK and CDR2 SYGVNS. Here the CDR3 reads CASSDQVLNEQFF. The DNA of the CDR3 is TGTGCCAGCAGTGATCAGGTATTGAATGAGCAGTTCTTC.

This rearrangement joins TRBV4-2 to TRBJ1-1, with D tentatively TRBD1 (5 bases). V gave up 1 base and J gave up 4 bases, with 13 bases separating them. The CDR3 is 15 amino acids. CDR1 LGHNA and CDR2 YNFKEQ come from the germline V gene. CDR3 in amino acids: CASSQVLGGGTEAFF. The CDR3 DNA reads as TGTGCCAGCAGCCAAGTGCTGGGGGGTGGCACTGAAGCTTTCTTT.

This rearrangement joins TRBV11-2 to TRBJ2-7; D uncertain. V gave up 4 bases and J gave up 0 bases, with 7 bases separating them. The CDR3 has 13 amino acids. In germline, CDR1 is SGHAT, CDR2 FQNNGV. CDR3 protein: CASSSGPSYEQYF. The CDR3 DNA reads TGTGCCAGCAGCTCGGGCCCCTCCTACGAGCAGTACTTC.

CDR3 nucleotide sequence: TGTGCCAGCAGTCCCGTGCCCACAGATACGCAGTATTTT. Protein product: CASSPVPTDTQYF. This chain links TRBV27 with TRBJ2-3; D is unclear. Germline-derived CDR1 and CDR2 are MNHEY and SMNVEV (reference sequence). V lost 5 bases, J lost 2 bases, and 8 bases lay in between. The CDR3 totals 13 residues.

CDR3: CASSTEGSPLHF. CDR3 DNA sequence: TGTGCCAGCAGCACAGAGGGTTCTCCCCTCCACTTT. The chain uses TRBV6-5 and TRBJ1-6; D unclear. V was pared by 6 bases and J by 13 bases, with 13 bases between. The CDR3 sequence is 12 residues long. The germline V gene has CDR1 MNHEY and CDR2 SVGAGI.

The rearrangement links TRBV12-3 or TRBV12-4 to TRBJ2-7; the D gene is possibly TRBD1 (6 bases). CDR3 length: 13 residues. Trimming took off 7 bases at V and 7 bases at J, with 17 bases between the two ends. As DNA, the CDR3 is TGTGCCAGCATTCGGTCTGGGGGCGGAGAGCAGTACTTC. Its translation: CASIRSGGGEQYF.

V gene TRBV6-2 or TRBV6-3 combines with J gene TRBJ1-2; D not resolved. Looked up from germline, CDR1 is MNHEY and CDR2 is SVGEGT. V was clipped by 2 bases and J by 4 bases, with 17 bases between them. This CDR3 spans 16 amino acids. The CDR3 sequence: CASSYPWERIIYGYTF. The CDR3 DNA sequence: TGTGCCAGCAGTTACCCCTGGGAAAGGATCATCTATGGCTACACCTTC.

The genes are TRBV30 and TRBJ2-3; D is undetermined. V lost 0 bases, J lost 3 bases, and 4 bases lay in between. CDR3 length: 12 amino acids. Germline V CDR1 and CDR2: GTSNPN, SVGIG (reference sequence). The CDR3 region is CAWSVKTDTQYF. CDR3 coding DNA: TGTGCCTGGAGTGTAAAAACAGATACGCAGTATTTT. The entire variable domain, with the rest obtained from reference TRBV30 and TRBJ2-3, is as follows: SQTIHQWPATLVQPVGSPLSLECTVEGTSNPNLYWYRQAAGRGLQLLFYSVGIGQISSEVPQNLSASRPQDRQFILSSKKLLLSDSGFYLCAWSVKTDTQYFGPGTRLTVL.

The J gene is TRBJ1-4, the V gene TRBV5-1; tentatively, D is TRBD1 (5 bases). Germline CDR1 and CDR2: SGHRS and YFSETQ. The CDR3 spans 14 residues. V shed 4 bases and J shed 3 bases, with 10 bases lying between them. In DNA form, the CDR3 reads TGCGCCAGCAGCCAGGACACACCTAATGAAAAACTGTTTTTT. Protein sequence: CASSQDTPNEKLFF.

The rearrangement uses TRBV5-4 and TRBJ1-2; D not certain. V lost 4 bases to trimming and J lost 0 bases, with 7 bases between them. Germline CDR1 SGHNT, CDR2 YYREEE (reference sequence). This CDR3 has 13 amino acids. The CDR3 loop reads CASSPPANYGYTF. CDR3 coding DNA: TGTGCCAGCAGCCCCCCAGCTAACTATGGCTACACCTTC.

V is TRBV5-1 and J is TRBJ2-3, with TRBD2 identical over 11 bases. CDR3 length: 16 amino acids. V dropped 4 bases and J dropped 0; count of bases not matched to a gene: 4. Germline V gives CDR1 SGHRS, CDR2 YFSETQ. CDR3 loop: CASSVGLAVSTDTQYF. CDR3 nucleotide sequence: TGCGCCAGCAGCGTGGGACTAGCGGTAAGCACAGATACGCAGTATTTT.

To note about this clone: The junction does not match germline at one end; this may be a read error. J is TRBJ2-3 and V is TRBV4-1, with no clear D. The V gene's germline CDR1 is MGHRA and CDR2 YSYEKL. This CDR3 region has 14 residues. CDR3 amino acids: CASSQDVSTDTQYF. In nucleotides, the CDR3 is TGCGCCAGCAGCCAAGACGTCTCCACAGACACGCAGTATTTT.

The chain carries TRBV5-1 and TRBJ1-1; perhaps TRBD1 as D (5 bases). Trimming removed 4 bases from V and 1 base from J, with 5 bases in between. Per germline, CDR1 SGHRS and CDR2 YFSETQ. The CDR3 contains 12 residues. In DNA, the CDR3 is TGCGCCAGCAGCGGGGGGAACACTGAAGCTTTCTTT. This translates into CASSGGNTEAFF.

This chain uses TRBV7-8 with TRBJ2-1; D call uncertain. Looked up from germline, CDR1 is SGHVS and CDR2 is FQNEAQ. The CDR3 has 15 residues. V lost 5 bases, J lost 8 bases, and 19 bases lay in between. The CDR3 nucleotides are TGTGCCAGCAGCCCCCGACAAAGGGCGGTTCATGAGCAGTTCTTC. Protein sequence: CASSPRQRAVHEQFF.

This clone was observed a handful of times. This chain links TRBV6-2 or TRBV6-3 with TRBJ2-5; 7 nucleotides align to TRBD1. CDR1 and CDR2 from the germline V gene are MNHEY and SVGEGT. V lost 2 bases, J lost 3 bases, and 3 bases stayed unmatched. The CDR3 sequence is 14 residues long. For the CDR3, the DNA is TGTGCCAGCAGTTACAGCACAGGGGAAGAGACCCAGTACTTC. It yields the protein CASSYSTGEETQYF.

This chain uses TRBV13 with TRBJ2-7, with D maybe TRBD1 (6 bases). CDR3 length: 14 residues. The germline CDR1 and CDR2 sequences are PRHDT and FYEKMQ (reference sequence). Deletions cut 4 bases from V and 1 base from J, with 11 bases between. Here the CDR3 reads CASSSSGVSYEQYF. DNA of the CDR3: TGTGCCAGCAGCTCTTCAGGGGTTTCCTACGAGCAGTACTTC.

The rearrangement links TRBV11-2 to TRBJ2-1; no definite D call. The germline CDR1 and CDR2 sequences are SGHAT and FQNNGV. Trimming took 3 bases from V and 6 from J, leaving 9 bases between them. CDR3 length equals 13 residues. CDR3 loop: CASSFYSTNEQFF. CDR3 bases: TGTGCCAGCAGCTTTTACAGTACCAATGAGCAGTTCTTC.

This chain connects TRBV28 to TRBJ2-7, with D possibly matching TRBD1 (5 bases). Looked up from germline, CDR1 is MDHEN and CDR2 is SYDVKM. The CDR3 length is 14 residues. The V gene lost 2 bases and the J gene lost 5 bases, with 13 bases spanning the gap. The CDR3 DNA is TGTGCCAGCAGTTTAACTCCACTCAGGGACGAGCAGTACTTC. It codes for CASSLTPLRDEQYF.

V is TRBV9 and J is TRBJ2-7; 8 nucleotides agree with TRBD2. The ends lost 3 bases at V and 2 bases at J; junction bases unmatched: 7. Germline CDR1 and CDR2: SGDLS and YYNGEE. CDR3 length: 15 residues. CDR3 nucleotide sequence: TGTGCCAGCAGCGCAGATACTAGCGGCGCCTACGAGCAGTACTTC. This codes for CASSADTSGAYEQYF.

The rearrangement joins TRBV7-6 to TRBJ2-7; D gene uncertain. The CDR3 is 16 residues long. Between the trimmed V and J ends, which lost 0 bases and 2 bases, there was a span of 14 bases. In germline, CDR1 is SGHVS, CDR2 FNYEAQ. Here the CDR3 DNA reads TGTGCCAGCAGCTTAGCTGAAACAATGCTGACCTACGAGCAGTACTTC. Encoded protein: CASSLAETMLTYEQYF.

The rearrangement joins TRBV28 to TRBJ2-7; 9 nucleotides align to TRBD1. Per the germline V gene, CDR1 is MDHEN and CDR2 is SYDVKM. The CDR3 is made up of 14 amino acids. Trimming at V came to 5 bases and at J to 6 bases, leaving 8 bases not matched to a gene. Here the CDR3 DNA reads TGTGCCAGCAGTCGCTGGGACAGGGTGGGCGAGCAGTACTTC. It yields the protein CASSRWDRVGEQYF.

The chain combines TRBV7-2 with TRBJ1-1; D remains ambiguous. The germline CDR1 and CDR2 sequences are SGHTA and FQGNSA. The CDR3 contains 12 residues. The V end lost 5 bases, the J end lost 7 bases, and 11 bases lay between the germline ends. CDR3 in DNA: TGTGCCAGCAGCCAATGGGGTGGTGAAGCTTTCTTT. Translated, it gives CASSQWGGEAFF.

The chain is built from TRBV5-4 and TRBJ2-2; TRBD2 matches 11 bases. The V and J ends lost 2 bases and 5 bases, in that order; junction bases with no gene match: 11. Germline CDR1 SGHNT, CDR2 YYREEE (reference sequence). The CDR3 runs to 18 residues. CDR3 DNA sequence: TGTGCCAGCAGCTTCACTAGCGGGAGAGTTGGTAGGACCGGGGAGCTGTTTTTT. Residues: CASSFTSGRVGRTGELFF.

CDR3 sequence: CASSLTPGPGNVYEQYF. CDR3 in DNA: TGTGCCAGCAGTTTAACCCCCGGACCGGGGAACGTCTACGAGCAGTACTTC. The chain uses TRBV27 and TRBJ2-7; possibly TRBD2 for D (5 bases). V lost 2 bases and J lost 3, with 20 bases in between. Germline V gives CDR1 MNHEY, CDR2 SMNVEV (reference sequence). This CDR3 has 17 amino acids.